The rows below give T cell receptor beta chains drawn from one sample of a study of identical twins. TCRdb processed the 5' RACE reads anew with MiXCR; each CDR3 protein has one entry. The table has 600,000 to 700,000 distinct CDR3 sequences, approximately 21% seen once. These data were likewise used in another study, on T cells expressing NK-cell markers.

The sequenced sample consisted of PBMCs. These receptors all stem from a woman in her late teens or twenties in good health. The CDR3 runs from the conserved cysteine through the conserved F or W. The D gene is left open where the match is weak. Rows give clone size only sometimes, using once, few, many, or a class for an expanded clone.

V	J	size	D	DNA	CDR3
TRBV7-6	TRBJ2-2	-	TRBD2	TGTGCCAGCAGCTTAGGCCCCTTGATACTAGCGGGATACGCGAACACCGGGGAGCTGTTTTTT	CASSLGPLILAGYANTGELFF
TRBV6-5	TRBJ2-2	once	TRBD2	TGTGCCAGCAGTTTCACTAGCGGGAGGGTCGGCGGGGAGCTGTTTTTT	CASSFTSGRVGGELFF
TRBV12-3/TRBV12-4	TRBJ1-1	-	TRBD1	TGTGCCAGCAGGCCTACAGGGGGAGGAACTGAAGCTTTCTTT	CASRPTGGGTEAFF
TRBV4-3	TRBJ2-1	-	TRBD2	TGCGCCAGCAGCCATCCGCCGGGGCTAGGGGAGGGAGGCATCAACAATGAGCAGTTCTTC	CASSHPPGLGEGGINNEQFF
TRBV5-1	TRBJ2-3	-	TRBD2	TGCGCCAGCAGCTCAGCGGGGGGGCCAATAGATACGCAGTATTTT	CASSSAGGPIDTQYF
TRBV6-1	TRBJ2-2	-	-	TGTGCCAGTCGTCGACAGGTCCTGAACACCGGGGAGCTGTTTTTT	CASRRQVLNTGELFF
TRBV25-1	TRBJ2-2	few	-	TGTGCCAGCAGGGAAACAGGATCCGGGGAGCTGTTTTTT	CASRETGSGELFF
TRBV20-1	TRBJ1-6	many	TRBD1	TGCAGTGCGGCCATTCCGGGACAGCCGGATAATTCACCCCTCCACTTT	CSAAIPGQPDNSPLHF
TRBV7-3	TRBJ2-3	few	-	TGTGCCAGCAGCCTACAGGGGGGGGGCACAGATACGCAGTATTTT	CASSLQGGGTDTQYF
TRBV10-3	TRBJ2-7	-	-	TGTGCCATCAGTGGTAGGCAGGTTAGCTCCTACGAGCAGTACTTC	CAISGRQVSSYEQYF